The 12 T cell receptor beta chains below were found in one sample sequenced in a study of T-cell reconstitution after alpha-beta-depleted transplantation in children. As it was prepared, the TCRbeta library received unique molecular identifiers. TCRdb recomputed calls from the PCR reads with MiXCR, one row per CDR3 protein. This sample yields roughly 180,000 distinct CDR3 sequences, of which about 14% are seen a single time; about 12% belongs to the top ten. Sequencing used PBMCs from the stem cell graft donor, obtained from the stem cell graft. The receptor set was obtained from a human donor who donated a stem cell graft to a child with acute lymphoblastic leukemia.

In its sample, this clonotype was seen a few times. The junction departs from germline at one end; a sequencing error may be responsible. The chain is built from TRBV12-3 or TRBV12-4 and TRBJ1-2, with D maybe TRBD1 (6 bases). The CDR3 is 14 amino acids. The CDR3 bases are TGTGCCGGCAGTCCTCGGCAGGGGAGATATGGCTACACCTTC. Protein: CAGSPRQGRYGYTF.

This clonotype was picked up many times. This chain joins TRBV20-1 and TRBJ2-3, with D possibly TRBD2 on 5 matching bases. The V and J ends lost 6 bases and 1 base respectively, with 14 bases between them. CDR1 and CDR2 from the germline V gene are DFQATT and SNEGSKA (reference sequence). The CDR3 is 14 residues long. CDR3 bases: TGCAGTGCCCTTGGACTGAGGGGCACAGATACGCAGTATTTT. Encoded protein: CSALGLRGTDTQYF.

At least ten counts were recorded for this clonotype. The chain links TRBV5-1 to TRBJ1-1; D unresolved. CDR3 length: 9 amino acids. Germline loops: CDR1 SGHRS, CDR2 YFSETQ. Between the trimmed V and J ends, which lost 9 bases and 8 bases, there was a span of 8 bases. The CDR3 DNA reads TGCGCCATCCTTGCGGAAGCTTTCTTT. It is translated as CAILAEAFF.

This clonotype came up many times. The chain joins TRBV7-9 to TRBJ2-7, with D tentatively TRBD2 (6 bases). With 5 bases removed from V and 1 base from J, the gap between germline ends came to 12 bases. Germline assignment: CDR1 SEHNR and CDR2 FQNEAQ (reference sequence). There are 14 residues in the CDR3. The CDR3 bases are TGTGCCAGCAGCCAAGCCGGGAGATCCTACGAGCAGTACTTC. Its protein is CASSQAGRSYEQYF.

In its sample, this clonotype was seen many times. The J gene is TRBJ2-7, the V gene TRBV12-3 or TRBV12-4; D is possibly TRBD2 (5 bases). Trimming left V 2 bases short and J 0 bases short, with 8 bases between. This CDR3 spans 14 amino acids. CDR3 in amino acids: CASSLRGISYEQYF. CDR3 nucleotide sequence: TGTGCCAGCAGTTTACGGGGAATCTCCTACGAGCAGTACTTC.

This clonotype has ten or more counts. This chain joins TRBV5-1 and TRBJ2-5; TRBD2 aligns across 12 bases. Germline CDR1 reads SGHRS; CDR2 reads YFSETQ. The CDR3 is 15 amino acids. With 3 bases clipped from V and 2 bases from J, the junction kept 2 bases outside the gene matches. This CDR3 is CASSWGTSGQETQYF. In nucleotides, the CDR3 is TGCGCCAGCAGCTGGGGGACTAGCGGGCAAGAGACCCAGTACTTC.

This clonotype was seen a few times. The genes are TRBV20-1 and TRBJ2-1; 8 nucleotides match TRBD2. CDR3 length: 14 amino acids. The V and J ends lost 4 bases and 3 bases, in that order; junction bases with no gene match: 5. The germline V gene encodes CDR1 DFQATT and CDR2 SNEGSKA (reference sequence). The CDR3 spells CSATRLAIYNEQFF. Here the CDR3 DNA reads TGCAGTGCTACGCGACTAGCGATCTACAATGAGCAGTTCTTC.

This rearrangement joins TRBV5-1 to TRBJ1-2; D unresolved. In germline, CDR1 is SGHRS, CDR2 YFSETQ. This CDR3 is 13 amino acids long. The ends were cut back, 2 bases at V and 5 bases at J, with 10 bases in the middle. The CDR3 loop is CASSFDRGYGYTF. The CDR3 DNA follows: TGCGCCAGCAGCTTCGATAGAGGATATGGCTACACCTTC. The variable domain in full, completed from reference TRBV5-1 and TRBJ1-2, reads KAGVTQTPRYLIKTRGQQVTLSCSPISGHRSVSWYQQTPGQGLQFLFEYFSETQRNKGNFPGRFSGRQFSNSRSEMNVSTLELGDSALYLCASSFDRGYGYTFGSGTRLTVV.

This clonotype was recorded at least ten times. This chain joins TRBV6-5 and TRBJ1-2, with TRBD1 matching over 8 bases. CDR3 length: 16 residues. With V trimmed by 2 bases and J by 8 bases, 13 bases remained unmatched. Germline V gene sequence: CDR1 MNHEY, CDR2 SVGAGI. In DNA form, the CDR3 reads TGTGCCAGCAGTTACGGTCCAGGGGGCTTTTCGTCCGGCTACACCTTC. Its translation: CASSYGPGGFSSGYTF.

This clonotype came up a few times. The chain is built from TRBV5-1 and TRBJ1-2; D is uncertain. Germline-derived CDR1 and CDR2 are SGHRS and YFSETQ. The CDR3 has 13 amino acids. V lost 5 bases, J lost 6 bases, and 14 bases lay in between. The CDR3 loop reads CASRGNNRNGYTF. The CDR3, as DNA: TGCGCCAGCAGGGGAAACAACAGAAATGGCTACACCTTC.

This clonotype occurred many times. The chain links TRBV12-3 or TRBV12-4 to TRBJ2-3, with D tentatively TRBD1 or TRBD2 (5 bases each). The CDR3 contains 14 residues. V shed 3 bases and J shed 4 bases, with 11 bases lying between them. The CDR3 nucleotides read TGTGCCAGCAGTTTCGCAGGGAGAGCAGATACGCAGTATTTT. Protein sequence: CASSFAGRADTQYF.

Worth noting for this clonotype: A much larger clone lies a single base off, so this may be a read error. The CDR3 is CAISLPQGVEKLFF. In DNA, the CDR3 is TGTGCCATCAGTTTACCTCAGGGGGTTGAAAAACTGTTTTTT. This rearrangement joins TRBV28 to TRBJ1-4, with TRBD1 matching over 7 bases. The CDR3 spans 14 residues. Looked up from germline, CDR1 is MDHEN and CDR2 is SYDVKM.